This T cell receptor (beta chain) is drawn from a study of vaccination effects on CD4 cells after COVID-19 (dated by TCRdb to the early 2020s). Some background on the complete study: Three convalescent patients were sampled early (day +14) and late (day +241, +227, +161 respectively) after vaccination. Across the study, the median time from the second dose to post-vaccine sampling was 72 days (range 14 to 241). In both COVID-19 convalescent patients and infection-naive vaccine recipients, the study compared SARS-CoV-2 spike-specific CD4+ TCR repertoires from before mRNA vaccination with those from after it. The full study included fewer than eleven COVID-19 convalescent patients and several SARS-CoV-2-naive healthy vaccine recipients. Cultures from other donors in the study were sequenced using the Oncomine TCR Beta short-read assay on an Illumina iSeq 100.

The germline V gene sets CDR1 to SGHDN and CDR2 to FVKESK. The CDR3 starts with the cysteine, ends with the phenylalanine, and has 17 residues. Here the CDR3 DNA is all that survives: 51 bases in frame from base 1. V is reduced by 0 bases and J by 1 base, leaving a spacing of 13 bases between them. To identify antigen-specific CD4+ T cell clonotypes by their expansion, the ViraFEST assay first stimulated PBMC with viral peptide pools and then applied TCR sequencing. After approximately 11 days of culture, CD4+ T cells were isolated with the EasySep CD4+ T cell isolation kit. PCR-confirmed SARS-CoV-2 infection had occurred in convalescent patients between March and December 2020, before the Alpha, Beta and Delta variants emerged in the United States. Two doses of either the BNT162b2 or the mRNA-1273 mRNA SARS-CoV-2 vaccine were administered to participants. Each well held 1.5 million to 2.5 million PBMC cultured in IMDM containing roughly 5.1% human AB serum, around 9.3 IU/ml IL-2 and gentamicin, along with around 11 ug/ml peptides. On days 3 and 7, half of the culture medium was replaced with fresh IL-2-containing medium. Unless noted otherwise, every peptide stimulation condition was cultured in triplicate wells. Using Ficoll-Paque Plus gradient centrifugation, PBMC were separated from whole blood and then either used fresh or cryopreserved at -140C. The spike proteins of SARS-CoV-2 and of the common cold coronaviruses HCoV-NL63, HCoV-OC43 and HCoV-229E were spanned by overlapping peptide pools. The QIAamp micro DNA kit was used to extract genomic DNA from the cultured CD4+ T cells.

The library came from the immunoSEQ multiplex PCR assay. DNA from the cultured and isolated CD4+ T cells underwent TCR beta CDR3 sequencing. The authors' analysis ran thus. The analysis removed non-productive TCR sequences, trimmed reads to the CDR3 region, and retained only CDR3s that were 7 or more amino acids long. Antigen-specific clonotypes were identified with the MANAFEST web app by comparing expansion in peptide wells against reference cultures. To count as positive, a clone had to show expansion at FDR<0.05 compared with the reference and with all other wells, an odds ratio above 5, and a frequency above 0.1% in two replicate wells. A clonotype was called cross-reactive if it was significantly expanded both in SARS-CoV-2 spike wells and in at least one common cold coronavirus spike condition. CDR3 similarity was assessed by Levenshtein distance with the stringdist R package, and unrooted trees were built with ape in R 3.6.1. TCRdb took this table from immuneACCESS and kept in-frame rearrangements with V and J called. Such tables lack part of the clones; where checked against another copy, unresolved V genes explain under half of the gap, and the rest is unexplained. The V and J calls and clone size were taken over from that table, and D and trimming were inferred from the DNA. The sample data list approximately 14,000 clones, and approximately 83% of these were observed just once. The leading ten clones occupy roughly 25% of the sample.

A remark on this clone: Which antigen it targets is not known. No base qualities exist here, and no much larger clone lies one base off it.

What the study reported, not specific to this receptor: For convalescent patients, new clones induced by the vaccine made up most of the post-vaccine spike-reactive repertoire, and these new clones were largely distinct from the clones induced by infection. Both infection-induced and vaccine-induced clones contracted markedly at late post-vaccination timepoints, which is consistent with waning T cell responses. The study was limited by a small number of convalescent patients, and early post-infection timepoints were lacking.

Recombination linked TRBV14 to TRBJ1-3, and TRBD1 may be the D gene, going by 5 matching bases. Sequences were derived from CD4+ T cells from PBMCs cultured with HCoV-NL63 spike peptides, sampled after COVID-19 vaccination. This sample's cell subset or site label indicates: HCoV-NL63 spike overlapping peptide pool stimulation. This TCR derives from a human donor who had a prior SARS-CoV-2 infection. The CDR3 reads CASSQDPGGWSGNTIYF. The DNA sequence is given as TGTGCCAGCAGCCAAGACCCGGGGGGATGGTCTGGAAACACCATATATTTT.